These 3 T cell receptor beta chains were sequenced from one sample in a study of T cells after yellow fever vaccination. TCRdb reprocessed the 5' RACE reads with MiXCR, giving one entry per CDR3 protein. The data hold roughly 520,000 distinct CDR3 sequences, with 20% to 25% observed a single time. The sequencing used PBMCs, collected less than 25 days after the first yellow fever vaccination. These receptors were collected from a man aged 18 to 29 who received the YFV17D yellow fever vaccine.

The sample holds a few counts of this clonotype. CDR3 in DNA: TGCAGCGCTTGGACAGGGGGGATCTATGGCTACACCTTC. Translated, it gives CSAWTGGIYGYTF. The rearrangement uses TRBV29-1 and TRBJ1-2, with TRBD1 matching over 10 bases. This CDR3 is 13 amino acids long. V lost 7 bases, J lost 4 bases, and 6 bases stayed unmatched. Germline CDR1 is SQVTM and CDR2 is ANQGSEA.

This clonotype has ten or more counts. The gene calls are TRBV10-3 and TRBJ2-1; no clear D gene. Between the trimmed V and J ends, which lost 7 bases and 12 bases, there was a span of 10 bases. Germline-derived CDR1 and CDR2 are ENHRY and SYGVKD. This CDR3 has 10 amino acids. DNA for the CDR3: TGTGCCATCACCGAGATGAGGCAGTTCTTC. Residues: CAITEMRQFF.

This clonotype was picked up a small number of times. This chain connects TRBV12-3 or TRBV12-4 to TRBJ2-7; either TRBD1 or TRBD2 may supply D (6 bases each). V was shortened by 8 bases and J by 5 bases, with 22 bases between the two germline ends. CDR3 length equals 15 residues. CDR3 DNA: TGTGCCAGCCGACCCCTAAGGAGGGGGGATAACGAGCAGTACGTC. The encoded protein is CASRPLRRGDNEQYV.